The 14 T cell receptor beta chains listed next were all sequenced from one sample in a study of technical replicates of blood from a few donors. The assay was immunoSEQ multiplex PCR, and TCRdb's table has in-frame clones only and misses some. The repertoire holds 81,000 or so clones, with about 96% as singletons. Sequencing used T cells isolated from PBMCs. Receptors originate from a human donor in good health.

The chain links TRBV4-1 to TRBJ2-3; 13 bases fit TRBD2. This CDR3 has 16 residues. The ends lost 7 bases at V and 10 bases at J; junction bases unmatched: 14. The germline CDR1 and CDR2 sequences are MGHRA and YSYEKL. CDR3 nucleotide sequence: TGCGCCAGCAACCATAATCTCGGACTAGCGGGAGTGGCGCAGTATTTT. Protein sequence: CASNHNLGLAGVAQYF.

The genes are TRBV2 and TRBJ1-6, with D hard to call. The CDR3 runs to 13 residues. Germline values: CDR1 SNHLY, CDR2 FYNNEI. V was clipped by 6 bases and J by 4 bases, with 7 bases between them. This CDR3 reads CASRAQYNSPLHF. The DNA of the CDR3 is TGTGCCAGCAGAGCACAGTATAATTCACCCCTCCACTTT.

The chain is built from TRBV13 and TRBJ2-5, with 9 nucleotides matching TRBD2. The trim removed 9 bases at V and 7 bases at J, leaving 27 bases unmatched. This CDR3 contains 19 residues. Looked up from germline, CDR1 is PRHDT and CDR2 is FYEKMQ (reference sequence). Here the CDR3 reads CASSKRVKASGIPSGTQYF. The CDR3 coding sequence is TGTGCCAGTTCCAAAAGGGTAAAGGCTAGCGGGATTCCGAGCGGGACCCAGTACTTC.

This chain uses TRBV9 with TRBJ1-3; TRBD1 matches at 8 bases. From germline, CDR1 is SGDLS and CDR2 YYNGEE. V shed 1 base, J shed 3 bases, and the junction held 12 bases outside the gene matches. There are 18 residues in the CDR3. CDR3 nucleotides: TGTGCCAGCAGCGTATCCCCGGGGGGTGGGACAGGTGGAAACACCATATATTTT. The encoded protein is CASSVSPGGGTGGNTIYF.

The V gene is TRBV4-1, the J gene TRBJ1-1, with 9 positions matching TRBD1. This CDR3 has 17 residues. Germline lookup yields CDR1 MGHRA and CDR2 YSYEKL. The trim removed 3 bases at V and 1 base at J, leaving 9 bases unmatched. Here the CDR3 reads CASSQPPDRGTNTEAFF. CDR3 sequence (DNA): TGCGCCAGCAGCCAGCCCCCGGACAGGGGCACGAACACTGAAGCTTTCTTT.

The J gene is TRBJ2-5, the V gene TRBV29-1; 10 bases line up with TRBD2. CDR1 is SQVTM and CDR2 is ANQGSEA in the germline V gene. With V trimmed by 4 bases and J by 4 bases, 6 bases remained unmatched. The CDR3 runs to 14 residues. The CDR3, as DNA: TGCAGCGTTGGTCTCTCTAGCGGGAGAGAGACCCAGTACTTC. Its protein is CSVGLSSGRETQYF.

The CDR3 protein is CASSGGQGGVDEQYF. CDR3 coding DNA: TGCGCCAGCAGCGGGGGACAGGGAGGAGTCGACGAGCAGTACTTC. V gene TRBV5-1 combines with J gene TRBJ2-7, with 9 bases matching TRBD1. The CDR3 sequence is 15 residues long. The germline V gene encodes CDR1 SGHRS and CDR2 YFSETQ. The V gene end was trimmed by 4 bases and the J gene end by 5 bases; junction bases not matched to a gene: 10. The whole variable domain, filled in from reference TRBV5-1 and TRBJ2-7, reads KAGVTQTPRYLIKTRGQQVTLSCSPISGHRSVSWYQQTPGQGLQFLFEYFSETQRNKGNFPGRFSGRQFSNSRSEMNVSTLELGDSALYLCASSGGQGGVDEQYFGPGTRLTVT.

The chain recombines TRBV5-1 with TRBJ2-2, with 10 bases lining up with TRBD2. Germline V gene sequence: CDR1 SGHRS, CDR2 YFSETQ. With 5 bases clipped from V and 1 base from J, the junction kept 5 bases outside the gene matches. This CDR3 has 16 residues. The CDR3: CASSPGLAVNTGELFF. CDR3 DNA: TGCGCCAGCAGTCCCGGACTAGCGGTGAACACCGGGGAGCTGTTTTTT.

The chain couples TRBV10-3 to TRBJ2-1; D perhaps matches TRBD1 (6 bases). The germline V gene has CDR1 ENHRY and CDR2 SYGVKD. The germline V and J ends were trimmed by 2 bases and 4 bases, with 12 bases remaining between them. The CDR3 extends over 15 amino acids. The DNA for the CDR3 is TGTGCCATCAGTGAGGGACAGATCCTTTACAATGAGCAGTTCTTC. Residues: CAISEGQILYNEQFF.

CDR3 DNA sequence: TGTGCCAGCAGTTTATCCGGGACAGGGAGGAGGAAACTGTTTTTT. It codes for CASSLSGTGRRKLFF. V gene TRBV27 combines with J gene TRBJ1-4; 9 nucleotides agree with TRBD1. CDR3 size: 15 residues. Germline V lookup: CDR1 MNHEY, CDR2 SMNVEV (reference sequence). Trimming took 0 bases from V and 11 from J; bases not matched to a gene: 7.

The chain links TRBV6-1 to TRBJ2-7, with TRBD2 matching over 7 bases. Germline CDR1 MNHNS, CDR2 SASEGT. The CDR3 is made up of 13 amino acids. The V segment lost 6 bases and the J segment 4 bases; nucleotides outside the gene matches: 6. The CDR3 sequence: CASSGGKTYEQYF. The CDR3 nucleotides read TGTGCCAGCAGCGGGGGGAAAACTTACGAGCAGTACTTC.

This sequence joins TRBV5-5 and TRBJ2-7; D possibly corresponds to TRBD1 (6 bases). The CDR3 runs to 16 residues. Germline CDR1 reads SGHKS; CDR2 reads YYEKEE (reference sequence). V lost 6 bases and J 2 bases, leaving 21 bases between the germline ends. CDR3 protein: CASTPLGAVTPYEQYF. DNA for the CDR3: TGTGCCAGCACTCCATTGGGGGCCGTGACCCCCTACGAGCAGTACTTC.

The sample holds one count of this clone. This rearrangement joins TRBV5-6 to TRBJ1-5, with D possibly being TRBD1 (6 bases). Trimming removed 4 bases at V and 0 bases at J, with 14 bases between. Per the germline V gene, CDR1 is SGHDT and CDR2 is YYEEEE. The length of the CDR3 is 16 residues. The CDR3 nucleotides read TGTGCCAGCAGCGGCCGGGACACACATAGCAATCAGCCCCAGCATTTT. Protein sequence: CASSGRDTHSNQPQHF.

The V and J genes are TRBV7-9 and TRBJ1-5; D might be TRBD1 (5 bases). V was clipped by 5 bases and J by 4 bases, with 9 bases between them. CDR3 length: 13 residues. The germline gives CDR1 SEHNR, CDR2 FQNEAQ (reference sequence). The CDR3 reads CASSQDRNQPQHF. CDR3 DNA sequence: TGTGCCAGCAGCCAAGACAGAAATCAGCCCCAGCATTTT.